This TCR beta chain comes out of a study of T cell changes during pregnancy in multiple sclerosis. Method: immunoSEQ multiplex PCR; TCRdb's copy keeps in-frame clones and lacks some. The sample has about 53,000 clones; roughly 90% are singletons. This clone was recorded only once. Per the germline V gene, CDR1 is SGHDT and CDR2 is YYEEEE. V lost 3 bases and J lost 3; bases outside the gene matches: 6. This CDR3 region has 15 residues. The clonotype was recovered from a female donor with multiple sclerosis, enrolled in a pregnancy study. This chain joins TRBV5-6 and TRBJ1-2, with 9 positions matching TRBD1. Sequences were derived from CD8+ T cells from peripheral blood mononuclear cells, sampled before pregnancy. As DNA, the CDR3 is TGTGCCAGCAGCTCGGCGGGACAGGGCGACTATGGCTACACCTTC. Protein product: CASSSAGQGDYGYTF. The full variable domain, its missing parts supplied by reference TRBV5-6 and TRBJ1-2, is DAGVTQSPTHLIKTRGQQVTLRCSPKSGHDTVSWYQQALGQGPQFIFQYYEEEERQRGNFPDRFSGHQFPNYSSELNVNALLLGDSALYLCASSSAGQGDYGYTFGSGTRLTVV.